The T cell receptor beta chain described here comes from a study of T-cell reconstitution after alpha-beta-depleted transplantation in children. As it was prepared, the TCRbeta library received unique molecular identifiers. TCRdb independently ran MiXCR on the PCR reads; one entry per CDR3 protein. This repertoire shows 600,000 or so distinct CDR3 sequences, under 25% found once; its top ten account for over 12%. The CDR3 runs to 16 residues. Trimming cost V 0 bases and J 3 bases, with 14 bases left between them. The V gene's germline CDR1 is SGHNT and CDR2 YENEEA. The chain joins TRBV11-3 to TRBJ2-5; possibly TRBD1 or TRBD2 for D (6 bases each). The sample was PBMCs, mostly from graft donor cells, taken 360 days after TCRalphabeta/CD19-depleted stem cell transplant. The clonotype comes from a boy younger than two who had a stem cell transplant for acute myeloid leukemia, so the T cells may come from the graft donor. The CDR3 DNA reads as TGTGCCAGCAGCTTAGATTGGGGGGCCAAAGAAGAGACCCAGTACTTC. Residues: CASSLDWGAKEETQYF.